These 24 T cell receptor beta chains originate from one sample sequenced in a study of molecular identifiers for immune sequencing clone quantification. TCRdb fed the PCR reads into MiXCR, producing one record per CDR3 protein. The sample has some 88,000 distinct CDR3 sequences, around 20% seen once. Sequenced: naive CD8+ T cells from blood, with Jurkat cell RNA spiked in. Subset denoted: FACS-sorted CD8+CD4-CCR7+CD45RA+ naive T cells. The receptors stem from a human donor in good health. Some libraries in this study had Jurkat cell RNA spiked in.

This clonotype was seen many times. The chain joins TRBV5-1 to TRBJ2-5; D might be TRBD1 or TRBD2, each matching 5 bases. V lost 0 bases to trimming and J lost 2 bases, with 11 bases between them. This CDR3 region has 15 residues. Germline assignment: CDR1 SGHRS and CDR2 YFSETQ. The CDR3 reads CASSLGGGGQETQYF. The DNA of the CDR3 is TGCGCCAGCAGCTTGGGGGGCGGAGGACAAGAGACCCAGTACTTC.

The gene calls are TRBV12-3 or TRBV12-4 and TRBJ2-3; 11 bases map to TRBD2. The CDR3 loop spans 18 amino acids. Trimming took 4 bases from V and 2 from J; bases not matched to a gene: 11. For the CDR3, the DNA is TGTGCCAGCAGTTCTCGACTAGCGGGAAGGGAGAACACAGATACGCAGTATTTT. This encodes CASSSRLAGRENTDTQYF.

About this clonotype itself: One base away lies a much larger clone, so this may be a sequencing read error. V and J are TRBV24-1 and TRBJ2-2; 11 bases line up with TRBD2. This CDR3 contains 16 residues. Germline V lookup: CDR1 KGHDR, CDR2 SFDVKD. CDR3: CASEKRTSGRGGELLF. The CDR3 region has the DNA TGTGCCTCCGAAAAACGGACTAGCGGGCGAGGAGGGGAGCTGCTTTTT.

The chain recombines TRBV4-3 with TRBJ2-1; 9 bases agree with TRBD1. The junction had 5 bases not matched to a gene; V was cut back by 1 base and J by 7 bases. The CDR3 is 15 amino acids. Looked up from germline, CDR1 is LGHNA and CDR2 is YSLEER. CDR3: CASSQGTGDGNEQFF. CDR3 DNA sequence: TGCGCCAGCAGCCAAGGGACAGGGGACGGAAATGAGCAGTTCTTC.

In its sample, this clonotype was seen many times. The V call is TRBV20-1, the J call TRBJ2-5; D is unresolved. The CDR3 runs to 13 residues. The germline CDR1 and CDR2 sequences are DFQATT and SNEGSKA (reference sequence). The V and J ends lost 0 bases and 5 bases respectively, with 10 bases between them. CDR3 sequence reads: CSARDVESETQYF. DNA of the CDR3: TGCAGTGCTAGAGATGTAGAAAGTGAGACCCAGTACTTC.

In its sample, this clonotype was seen many times. This chain links TRBV27 with TRBJ2-3; possible D gene TRBD2, 6 bases. The CDR3 covers 18 residues. The germline V and J ends were trimmed by 1 base and 2 bases, with 19 bases remaining between them. The germline V gene has CDR1 MNHEY and CDR2 SMNVEV (reference sequence). This CDR3 reads CASSLLVGGDRTTDTQYF. Here the CDR3 DNA reads TGTGCCAGCAGTTTATTGGTTGGCGGGGACCGCACCACAGATACGCAGTATTTT.

Note on this clonotype: This is likely a read error, given that the CDR3 carries no conserved phenylalanine or tryptophan at its end. This rearrangement joins TRBV27 to TRBJ1-2; a possible D gene is TRBD1 (5 bases). The ends were cut back, 3 bases at V and 4 bases at J, with 15 bases in the middle. The CDR3 runs 15 residues. Germline V gene sequence: CDR1 MNHEY, CDR2 SMNVEV (reference sequence). This CDR3 reads CASSFQTPRGYGYTL. Here the CDR3 DNA reads TGTGCCAGCAGTTTTCAGACACCGAGGGGCTATGGCTACACCCTC.

This clonotype was detected a few times. V gene TRBV9 combines with J gene TRBJ1-4; 8 bases are shared with TRBD1. The CDR3 is 18 residues long. From germline, CDR1 is SGDLS and CDR2 YYNGEE. V gave up 4 bases and J gave up 8 bases; unmatched junction bases: 19. CDR3 bases: TGTGCCAGCAGCCCCCGGGCAGGGGGCCCACGGGGCGTGGAAAAACTGTTTTTT. Residues: CASSPRAGGPRGVEKLFF.

This clonotype has at least ten counts. This chain links TRBV4-1 with TRBJ2-3; 10 bases agree with TRBD2. V gave up 5 bases and J gave up 5 bases; unmatched junction bases: 13. The CDR3 length is 17 residues. The germline V gene encodes CDR1 MGHRA and CDR2 YSYEKL. The CDR3: CASSFHLSGGAVDTQYF. The CDR3 nucleotides are TGCGCCAGCAGCTTCCATCTGAGCGGGGGGGCGGTAGATACGCAGTATTTT.

This clonotype was seen many times. The rearrangement uses TRBV6-6 and TRBJ2-3; 7 nucleotides agree with TRBD1. Germline V lookup: CDR1 MNHNY, CDR2 SVGAGI (reference sequence). With V trimmed by 4 bases and J by 2 bases, 9 bases remained unmatched. The length of the CDR3 is 16 residues. CDR3 region: CASSSSGTVYTDTQYF. The DNA for the CDR3 is TGTGCCAGCAGTTCATCCGGGACAGTTTACACAGATACGCAGTATTTT.

A remark on this clonotype: This may be a read error, as it is one base from a much larger clone. The CDR3 here is CASSPWTGAYEQYF. CDR3 DNA: TGTGCCAGCAGTCCCTGGACAGGGGCCTACGAGCAGTACTTC. The rearrangement joins TRBV28 to TRBJ2-7, with 9 positions matching TRBD1. The germline gives CDR1 MDHEN, CDR2 SYDVKM. V trimming: 5 bases; J trimming: 2 bases; junction bases outside the gene matches: 4. The CDR3 loop spans 14 amino acids.

This clonotype was picked up many times. The CDR3 bases are TGCGCCAGCAGCCAAGATTACACGGCAGCAGACTACGAGCAGTACTTC. Translating gives CASSQDYTAADYEQYF. The V and J genes are TRBV4-3 and TRBJ2-7; D is uncertain. The CDR3 consists of 16 residues. Germline V gene sequence: CDR1 LGHNA, CDR2 YSLEER. Trimming removed 0 bases from V and 3 bases from J, with 15 bases in between.

Regarding this clonotype: A junction end diverges from the germline sequence, so it may reflect a read error. V usage is TRBV7-2 and J usage is TRBJ2-1, with D unresolved. CDR1 and CDR2 (germline): SGHTA, FQGNSA. This CDR3 has 16 residues. The CDR3 DNA is TGTGCCAGCAGCTTACGGACCTTCAGCTCCTACCATGAGCAGTTCTTC. The encoded protein is CASSLRTFSSYHEQFF.

This clonotype has just a few counts. The gene calls are TRBV7-8 and TRBJ2-1; D is possibly TRBD1 (6 bases). The CDR3 sequence is 16 residues long. Germline assignment: CDR1 SGHVS and CDR2 FQNEAQ. V lost 5 bases to trimming and J lost 3 bases, with 17 bases between them. In DNA, the CDR3 is TGTGCCAGCAGCCCCGGAAGGGACATTAACTACAATGAGCAGTTCTTC. Its translation is CASSPGRDINYNEQFF.

This clonotype was detected a few times. The rearrangement uses TRBV14 and TRBJ2-1; perhaps TRBD1 as D (6 bases). The CDR3 is 13 residues long. V was clipped by 4 bases and J by 4 bases, with 8 bases between them. CDR1 and CDR2 (germline): SGHDN, FVKESK. The CDR3 is CASSLGQYNEQFF. In DNA, the CDR3 is TGTGCCAGCAGCCTAGGACAGTACAATGAGCAGTTCTTC. The whole variable domain, filled in from reference TRBV14 and TRBJ2-1, reads EAGVTQFPSHSVIEKGQTVTLRCDPISGHDNLYWYRRVMGKEIKFLLHFVKESKQDESGMPNNRFLAERTGGTYSTLKVQPAELEDSGVYFCASSLGQYNEQFFGPGTRLTVL.

This clonotype has only a few counts. This could be a read error, since a much larger clone is one nucleotide away. V usage is TRBV12-3 or TRBV12-4 and J usage is TRBJ2-3, with 7 bases identical to TRBD1. CDR3 length: 15 residues. In DNA, the CDR3 is TGTACCAGCAGCGAGGACAGGACCAGCACAGATACGCAGTATTTT. Translating it yields CTSSEDRTSTDTQYF.

This clonotype came up many times. The chain couples TRBV2 to TRBJ2-7; D ambiguous. CDR1 and CDR2 (germline): SNHLY, FYNNEI. CDR3 size: 14 residues. The V and J ends lost 0 bases and 3 bases respectively, with 9 bases between them. The CDR3 is CASSEARVGYEQYF. In DNA form, the CDR3 reads TGTGCCAGCAGTGAAGCGCGCGTGGGCTACGAGCAGTACTTC.

This clonotype has just one count. A much larger clone sits a single nucleotide away, making a read error possible. The CDR3 DNA follows: TGTGCCAGTAAGAACGGACTCATGGACACTGAAGCTTTCTTT. This codes for CASKNGLMDTEAFF. The V call is TRBV19, the J call TRBJ1-1; D unresolved. Trimming pared 7 bases from V and 3 bases from J, leaving 15 bases between. CDR3 size: 14 residues. Looked up from germline, CDR1 is LNHDA and CDR2 is SQIVND (reference sequence).

This clonotype was seen many times. J is TRBJ2-3 and V is TRBV6-2 or TRBV6-3; 12 bases map to TRBD2. The CDR3 covers 16 residues. Germline V gene data show CDR1 as MNHEY and CDR2 as SVGEGT. Unmatched junction bases numbered 5, after V lost 5 bases and J lost 2 bases. The CDR3 DNA follows: TGTGCCAGCAGTCTTGGACTAGCGGGGTTCACAGATACGCAGTATTTT. This codes for CASSLGLAGFTDTQYF.

The chain has TRBV6-2 or TRBV6-3 and TRBJ2-1; the match to TRBD1 covers 10 bases. CDR1 MNHEY and CDR2 SVGEGT come from the germline V gene. The length of the CDR3 is 15 residues. V was pared by 6 bases and J by 0 bases, with 2 bases of the junction left unmatched. CDR3 sequence: CASRTGGLSYNEQFF. CDR3 sequence (DNA): TGTGCCAGCAGGACAGGGGGCCTCTCCTACAATGAGCAGTTCTTC.

This clonotype was observed many times. The chain combines TRBV28 with TRBJ2-7; TRBD2 matches at 10 bases. V lost 6 bases to trimming and J lost 5 bases; unmatched junction nucleotides: 13. This CDR3 has 16 residues. Germline CDR1 reads MDHEN; CDR2 reads SYDVKM. This chain's CDR3 is CASSLLKLAGLHEQYF. CDR3 DNA: TGTGCCAGCAGCCTCCTAAAACTAGCGGGATTGCACGAGCAGTACTTC.

About this clonotype itself: One base away lies a much larger clone, so this may be a sequencing read error. The chain recombines TRBV29-1 with TRBJ2-5; TRBD1 aligns across 7 bases. This CDR3 contains 14 residues. In germline, CDR1 is SQVTM, CDR2 ANQGSEA. CDR3 coding DNA: TGCAGCGTTAAAGACGGACAGGTTTTAGAGACCCAGTACTTC. Its translation: CSVKDGQVLETQYF.

Only one count was recorded for this clonotype. The genes are TRBV7-2 and TRBJ2-7; no clear D. The CDR3 spans 12 residues. V lost 5 bases and J 7 bases, leaving 12 bases between the germline ends. Per germline, CDR1 SGHTA and CDR2 FQGNSA. The CDR3 nucleotides read TGTGCCAGCAGCCCCGGCGTCAGTGAGCAGTACGTC. Its translation: CASSPGVSEQYV.

V usage is TRBV2 and J usage is TRBJ2-3; D is uncertain. CDR3 length equals 15 residues. The germline V gene has CDR1 SNHLY and CDR2 FYNNEI. V was clipped by 2 bases and J by 0 bases, with 9 bases between them. This chain's CDR3 is CASSESPESTDTQYF. The CDR3 coding sequence is TGTGCCAGCAGTGAAAGCCCGGAAAGCACAGATACGCAGTATTTT.